What follows is one T cell receptor beta chain and its context. The antigen is undetermined. The data were obtained in a study of cytomegalovirus exposure and HLA in healthy donors. Whole-study results and caveats: TCR beta chain V- and J-gene trimming was linked, in a later analysis, to a missense variant in DCLRE1C. Through in vitro validation, three CMV-associated chains were shown to be specific for CMV antigens.

The germline V gene encodes CDR1 SGHVS and CDR2 FQNEAQ. This CDR3 is 12 amino acids long. Trimming cost V 4 bases and J 7 bases, with 8 bases left between them. This PCR relied on a set of 60 Vbeta primers and 13 Jbeta primers. Assay: immunoSEQ multiplex PCR; the TCRdb copy retains only in-frame clones and omits some. The table includes some 76,000 clones, 84% detected once. The sample comprised PBMCs. The TCR originated in a woman between 50 and 59 years old in good health and CMV-seronegative. The chain combines TRBV7-8 with TRBJ1-5; D uncertain. The CDR3 DNA sequence: TGTGCCAGCAGCTCCCTTCTACAGCCCCAGCATTTT. The encoded protein is CASSSLLQPQHF.